Sequencing of this T cell receptor (beta chain) was carried out in a study of blood T cell repertoires in COVID-19. V lost 6 bases and J 5 bases, leaving 17 bases between the germline ends. Germline-derived CDR1 and CDR2 are MNHEY and SVGAGI. The CDR3 runs to 15 residues. Produced via immunoSEQ multiplex PCR; TCRdb's table is partial and in-frame only. Among 300,000 or so clones listed, roughly 90% were seen once. The sequencing input was peripheral blood. J is TRBJ1-5 and V is TRBV6-5; tentative D call: TRBD1 (6 bases). The sequence was obtained from a man younger than 35 who had recovered from COVID-19. CDR3 region: CASRPPGQRDQPQHF. DNA of the CDR3: TGTGCCAGCAGGCCCCCGGGACAAAGGGATCAGCCCCAGCATTTT.